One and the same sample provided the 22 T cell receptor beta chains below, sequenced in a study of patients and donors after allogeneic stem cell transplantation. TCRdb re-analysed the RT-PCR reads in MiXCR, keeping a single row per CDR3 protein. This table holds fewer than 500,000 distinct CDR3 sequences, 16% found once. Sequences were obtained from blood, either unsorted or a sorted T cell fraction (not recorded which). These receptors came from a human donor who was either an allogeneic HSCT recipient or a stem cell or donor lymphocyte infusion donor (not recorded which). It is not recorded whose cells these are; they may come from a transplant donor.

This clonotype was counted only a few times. DNA for the CDR3: TGTGCCACCAGCAGAGATTGGTCGAGCGGGAGAACCACCTACAATGAGCAGTTCTTC. This sequence encodes CATSRDWSSGRTTYNEQFF. The gene calls are TRBV15 and TRBJ2-1, with 8 bases matching TRBD2. V lost 0 bases and J lost 2; bases outside the gene matches: 12. Germline values: CDR1 LNHNV, CDR2 YYDKDF (reference sequence). The CDR3 extends over 19 amino acids.

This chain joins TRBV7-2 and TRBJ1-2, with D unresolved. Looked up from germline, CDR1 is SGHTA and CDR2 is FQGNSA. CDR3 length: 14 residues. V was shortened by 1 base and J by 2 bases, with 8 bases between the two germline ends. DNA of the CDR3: TGTGCCAGCAGCTTAGTAAGTGGGAACTATGGCTACACCTTC. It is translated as CASSLVSGNYGYTF.

The CDR3 DNA sequence: TGTGCCAGCAGTACTAAGAATGAGCAGTTCTTC. It is translated as CASSTKNEQFF. V is TRBV2 and J is TRBJ2-1; no clear D. Germline V gene data show CDR1 as SNHLY and CDR2 as FYNNEI. V was trimmed by 5 bases and J by 7 bases, leaving 6 bases between them. The CDR3 runs 11 residues. The whole variable domain, filled in from reference TRBV2 and TRBJ2-1, reads EPEVTQTPSHQVTQMGQEVILRCVPISNHLYFYWYRQILGQKVEFLVSFYNNEISEKSEIFDDQFSVERPDGSNFTLKIRSTKLEDSAMYFCASSTKNEQFFGPGTRLTVL.

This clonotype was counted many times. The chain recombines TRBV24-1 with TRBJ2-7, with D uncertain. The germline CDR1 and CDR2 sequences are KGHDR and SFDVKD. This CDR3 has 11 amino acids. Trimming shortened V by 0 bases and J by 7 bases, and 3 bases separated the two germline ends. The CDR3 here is CATSDLGEQYF. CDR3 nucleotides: TGTGCCACCAGTGATTTGGGGGAGCAGTACTTC.

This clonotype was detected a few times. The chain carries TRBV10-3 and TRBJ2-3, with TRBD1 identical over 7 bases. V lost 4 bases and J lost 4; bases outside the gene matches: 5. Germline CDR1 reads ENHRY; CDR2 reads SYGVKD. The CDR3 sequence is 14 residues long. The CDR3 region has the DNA TGTGCCATCAGTGGGACAGGCCGACCAGATACGCAGTATTTT. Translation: CAISGTGRPDTQYF.

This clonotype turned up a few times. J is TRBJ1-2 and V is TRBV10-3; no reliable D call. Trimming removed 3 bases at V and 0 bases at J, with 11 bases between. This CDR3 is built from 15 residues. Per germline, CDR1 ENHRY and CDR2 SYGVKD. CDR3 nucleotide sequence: TGTGCCATCAGTGATTTCGGAAAAGCTAACTATGGCTACACCTTC. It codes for CAISDFGKANYGYTF.

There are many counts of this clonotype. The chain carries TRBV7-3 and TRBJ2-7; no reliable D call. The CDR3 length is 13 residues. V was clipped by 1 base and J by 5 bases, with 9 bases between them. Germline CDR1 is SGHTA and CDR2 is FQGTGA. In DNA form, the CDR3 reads TGTGCCAGCAGCTTAATTGAGAACCACGAGCAGTACTTC. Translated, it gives CASSLIENHEQYF.

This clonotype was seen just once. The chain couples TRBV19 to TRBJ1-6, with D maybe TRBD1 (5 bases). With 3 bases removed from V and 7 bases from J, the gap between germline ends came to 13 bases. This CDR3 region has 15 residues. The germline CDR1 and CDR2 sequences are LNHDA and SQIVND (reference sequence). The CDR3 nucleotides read TGTGCCAGTAGTATCCTGGCAGGGATGAATTCACCCCTCCACTTT. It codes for CASSILAGMNSPLHF.

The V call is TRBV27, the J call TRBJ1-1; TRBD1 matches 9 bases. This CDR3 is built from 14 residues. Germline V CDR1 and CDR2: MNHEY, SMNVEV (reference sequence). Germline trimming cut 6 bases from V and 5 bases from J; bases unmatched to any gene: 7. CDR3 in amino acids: CASRTDRGLTEAFF. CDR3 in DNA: TGTGCCAGCAGGACGGACAGGGGACTTACTGAAGCTTTCTTT.

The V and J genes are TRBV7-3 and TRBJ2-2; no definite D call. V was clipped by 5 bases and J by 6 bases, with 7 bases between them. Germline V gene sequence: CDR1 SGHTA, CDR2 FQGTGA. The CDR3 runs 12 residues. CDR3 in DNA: TGTGCCAGCAGCCACTGGCCCGGGGAGCTGTTTTTT. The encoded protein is CASSHWPGELFF.

CDR3 in amino acids: CAWSAIGGASRGYTF. For the CDR3, the DNA is TGTGCCTGGAGTGCCATCGGGGGCGCTTCAAGAGGCTACACCTTC. The genes are TRBV30 and TRBJ1-2; the D gene is possibly TRBD1 (6 bases). Germline-derived CDR1 and CDR2 are GTSNPN and SVGIG (reference sequence). V was pared by 1 base and J by 8 bases, with 20 bases between. This CDR3 has 15 residues. Variable domain in full (rest from reference TRBV30 and TRBJ1-2): SQTIHQWPATLVQPVGSPLSLECTVEGTSNPNLYWYRQAAGRGLQLLFYSVGIGQISSEVPQNLSASRPQDRQFILSSKKLLLSDSGFYLCAWSAIGGASRGYTFGSGTRLTVV.

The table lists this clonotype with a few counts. The CDR3 region has the DNA TGTGCCAGCAGCGTAGACGTCGGGGAGATATTCTACAATGAGCAGTTCTTC. Translation: CASSVDVGEIFYNEQFF. The gene calls are TRBV9 and TRBJ2-1; D possibly corresponds to TRBD2 (5 bases). There are 17 residues in the CDR3. V was shortened by 0 bases and J by 3 bases, with 16 bases between the two germline ends. Germline CDR1 SGDLS, CDR2 YYNGEE.

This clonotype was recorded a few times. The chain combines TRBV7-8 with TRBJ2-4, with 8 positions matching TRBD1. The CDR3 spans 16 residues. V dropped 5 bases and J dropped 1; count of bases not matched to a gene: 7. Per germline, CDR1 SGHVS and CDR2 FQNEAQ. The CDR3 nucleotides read TGTGCCAGCAGCCATACAGGGGGGAAGGCCAAAAACATTCAGTACTTC. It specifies CASSHTGGKAKNIQYF.

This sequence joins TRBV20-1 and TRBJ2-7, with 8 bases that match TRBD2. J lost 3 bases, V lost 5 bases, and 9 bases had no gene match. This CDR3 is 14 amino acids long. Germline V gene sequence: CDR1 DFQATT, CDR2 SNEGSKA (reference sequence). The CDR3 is CSASIAGHSYEQYF. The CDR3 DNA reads TGCAGTGCTTCTATAGCGGGACATAGCTACGAGCAGTACTTC.

In DNA form, the CDR3 reads TGTGCCAGCAGCTTGGGTCTAGCGGGAAGAGGGCGTTACAATGAGCAGTTCTTC. Its translation: CASSLGLAGRGRYNEQFF. The chain couples TRBV5-4 to TRBJ2-1; 9 bases map to TRBD2. The CDR3 totals 18 residues. Germline lookup yields CDR1 SGHNT and CDR2 YYREEE (reference sequence). V gave up 0 bases and J gave up 4 bases; unmatched junction bases: 11.

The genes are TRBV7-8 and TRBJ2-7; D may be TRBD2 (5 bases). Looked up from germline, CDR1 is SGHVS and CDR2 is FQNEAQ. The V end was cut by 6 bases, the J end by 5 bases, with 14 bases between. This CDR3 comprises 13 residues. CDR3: CASSARAHHEQYF. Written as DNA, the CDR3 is TGTGCCAGCAGTGCGAGGGCCCACCACGAGCAGTACTTC.

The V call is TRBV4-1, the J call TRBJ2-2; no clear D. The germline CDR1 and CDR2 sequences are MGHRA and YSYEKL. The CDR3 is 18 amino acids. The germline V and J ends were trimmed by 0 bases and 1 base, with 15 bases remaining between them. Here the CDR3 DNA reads TGCGCCAGCAGCCAAGAGAGGTTGGTGACGGTGAACACCGGGGAGCTGTTTTTT. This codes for CASSQERLVTVNTGELFF.

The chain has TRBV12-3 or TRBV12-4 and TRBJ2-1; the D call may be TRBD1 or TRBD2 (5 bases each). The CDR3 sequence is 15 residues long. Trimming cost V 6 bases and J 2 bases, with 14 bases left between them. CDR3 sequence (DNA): TGTGCCAGCAGCCTGGGACGGGCTACCTACAATGAGCAGTTCTTC. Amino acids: CASSLGRATYNEQFF.

The CDR3 DNA reads TGTGCCAGCAGTTTAGAGGGGGCGACGGCTAACTATGGCTACACCTTC. Its protein is CASSLEGATANYGYTF. The V and J genes are TRBV27 and TRBJ1-2; 7 bases align to TRBD1. Germline-derived CDR1 and CDR2 are MNHEY and SMNVEV (reference sequence). With 2 bases clipped from V and 0 bases from J, the junction kept 6 bases outside the gene matches. The CDR3 consists of 16 residues.

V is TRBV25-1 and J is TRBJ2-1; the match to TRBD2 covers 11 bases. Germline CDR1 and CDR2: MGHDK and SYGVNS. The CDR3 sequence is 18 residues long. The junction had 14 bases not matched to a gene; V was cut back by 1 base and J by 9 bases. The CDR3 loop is CASSEFNPSGRKNSEQFF. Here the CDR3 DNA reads TGTGCCAGCAGTGAATTCAACCCTAGCGGGAGGAAGAATAGTGAGCAGTTCTTC.

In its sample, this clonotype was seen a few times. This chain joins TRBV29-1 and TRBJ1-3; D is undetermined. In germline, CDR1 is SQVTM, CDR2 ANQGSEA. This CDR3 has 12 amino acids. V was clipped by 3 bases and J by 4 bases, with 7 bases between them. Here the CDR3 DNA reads TGCAGCGTTGACACGGGGGGAAACACCATATATTTT. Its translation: CSVDTGGNTIYF.

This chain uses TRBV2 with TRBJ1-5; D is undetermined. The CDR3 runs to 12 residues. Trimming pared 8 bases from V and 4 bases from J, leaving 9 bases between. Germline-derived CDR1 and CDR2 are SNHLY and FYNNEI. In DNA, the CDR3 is TGTGCCAGCTCCGCAATGAATCAGCCCCAGCATTTT. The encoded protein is CASSAMNQPQHF.